In its sample, the clone carrying this T cell receptor (beta chain) was seen many times. Antigen specificity is unknown. The sample belongs to a study of T cells in Graves' hyperthyroidism and ophthalmopathy. Absent ophthalmopathy progression within 18 months defined stable Graves' hyperthyroidism. Recently diagnosed hyperthyroidism of less than 2 months' duration affected patients aged 18 to 65. Study-wide results and limits: Ophthalmopathy cases were set apart from stable hyperthyroidism by a 13 V-J model.

TCR beta CDR3 regions were amplified from RNA transcripts. When the TCR CDR3 underwent first-round RT-PCR, the HTBI primer set was used. MiXCR, applied by TCRdb to the multiplex PCR reads, yields one record per CDR3 protein. The profile covers 600,000 to 650,000 distinct CDR3 sequences, with around 15% appearing a single time and approximately 3.8% taken by the ten largest. V was cut by 0 bases and J by 5 bases, with 16 bases left in between. Germline CDR1 reads LGHNT; CDR2 reads FRNRAP. The CDR3 length is 16 residues. The chain is built from TRBV12-5 and TRBJ2-5; D possibly uses TRBD1 or TRBD2 (5 bases each). This TCR came from a woman in her 30s with Graves' hyperthyroidism. The sample was blood. The CDR3 spells CASGLVTRGRSETQYF. DNA for the CDR3: TGTGCTAGTGGTTTGGTGACGAGGGGCCGGTCGGAGACCCAGTACTTC.